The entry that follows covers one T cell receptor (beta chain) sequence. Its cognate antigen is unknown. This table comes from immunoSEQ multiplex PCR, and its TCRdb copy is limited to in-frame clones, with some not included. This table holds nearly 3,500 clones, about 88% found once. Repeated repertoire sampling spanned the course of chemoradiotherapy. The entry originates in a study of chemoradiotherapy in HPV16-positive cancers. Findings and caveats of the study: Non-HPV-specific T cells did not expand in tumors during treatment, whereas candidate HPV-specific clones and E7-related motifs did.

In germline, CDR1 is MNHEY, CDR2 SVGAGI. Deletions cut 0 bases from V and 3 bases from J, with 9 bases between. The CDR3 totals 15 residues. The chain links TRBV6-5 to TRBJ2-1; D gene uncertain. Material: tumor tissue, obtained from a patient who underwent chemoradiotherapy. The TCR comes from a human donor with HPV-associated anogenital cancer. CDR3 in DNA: TGTGCCAGCAGTTACTCTCGGACGGACTACAATGAGCAGTTCTTC. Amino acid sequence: CASSYSRTDYNEQFF.